The sequence of this T cell receptor (beta chain) was determined in a study of blood T cells in healthy people across ages. Study details: Capture via template switching afforded approximately one barcoded beta molecule per two T cells.

Combining a sample-barcoded 5' primer with a J-beta primer mix, a second PCR ran for 7 to 11 cycles. TCRdb re-analysed the 5' RACE reads in MiXCR, keeping a single row per CDR3 protein. The data hold about 1 million distinct CDR3 sequences, with more than 40% observed a single time. Study-level findings and limits: Strong correlation existed between TCR beta diversity and naive T cell percentage. The recorded TCR beta diversity per million T cells decreased in a roughly linear manner with age. The diversity estimates, figures obtained from one million T cells, were considered underestimates.

About this clonotype: The antigen remains unidentified.

The material sequenced was blood. The receptor's source is a woman aged 55 to 70 in good health.

The CDR3 loop is CAISAQMETQYF. CDR3 DNA sequence: TGTGCCATCAGTGCCCAGATGGAGACCCAGTACTTC. The chain has TRBV10-3 and TRBJ2-5, with D hard to call. From germline, CDR1 is ENHRY and CDR2 SYGVKD. V lost 4 bases and J 5 bases, leaving 8 bases between the germline ends. CDR3 size: 12 residues.